This record concerns one T cell receptor (beta chain) sequence. The antigen remains unidentified. CD45RA-negative memory and CD45RA+ naive subsets were split from the CD4+ cells. Sequencing used immunoSEQ multiplex PCR; TCRdb keeps in-frame clones, though not all of them. The repertoire holds some 790,000 clones, 72% seen once, with under 2% in the top ten. The sample comes from a study of shared clonotypes between healthy human individuals. Study findings and constraints: The study found 4.5% to 6% of naive CD4 clonotypes shared across a handful of donors. How much donors shared clonotypes was expected to be affected by sequencing depth.

Trimming left V 6 bases short and J 4 bases short, with 12 bases between. CDR1 and CDR2 from the germline V gene are MDHEN and SYDVKM. CDR3 size: 13 residues. This chain joins TRBV28 and TRBJ1-2; D is possibly TRBD1 (6 bases). The clonotype was recovered from a woman aged 30 to 39 in good health. Sample: memory CD4+ T cells sorted from blood. Specified subset: CD45RA-negative fraction. The CDR3 is CASRPAQGYGYTF. As DNA, the CDR3 is TGTGCCAGCAGACCAGCACAGGGCTATGGCTACACCTTC.